This T cell receptor beta chain was identified in a study of blood T cell repertoires in COVID-19. About the research overall: The origin of the acute and convalescent COVID-19 samples was the United States, Italy and Spain. Nucleic acid was either cDNA or gDNA, and it came from T cells, B-cell-depleted T cells, or PBMCs.

This clone was seen a handful of times. Germline loops: CDR1 SGHDN, CDR2 FVKESK. V lost 5 bases and J 0 bases, leaving 14 bases between the germline ends. This CDR3 is 16 amino acids long. The protocol was immunoSEQ multiplex PCR, while the TCRdb copy is restricted to in-frame clones and leaves out a portion. This table has 200,000 to 250,000 clones, nearly 90% appearing once. This sequence joins TRBV14 and TRBJ1-3, with D possibly TRBD1 on 5 matching bases. Specimen: peripheral blood. The TCR originated in a woman aged 18 to 35 who had recovered from COVID-19. The CDR3 bases are TGTGCCAGCAGCGAGAGACAGCTTAGCTCTGGAAACACCATATATTTT. Residues: CASSERQLSSGNTIYF.